The present T cell receptor beta chain was sequenced within a study of OX40 agonist ivuxolimab in advanced cancers. The overall study: Ivuxolimab was administered intravenously to patients at 0.01 to 10 mg/kg every 2 weeks.

Sequencing used immunoSEQ multiplex PCR; TCRdb keeps in-frame clones, though not all of them. The table includes approximately 50,000 clones, about nine tenths detected once. This clonotype was sampled from an adult with an advanced solid tumor such as melanoma, head and neck, liver or kidney cancer. The sequencing used CD4+ or CD8+ T cells sorted from blood, collected in a trial of the OX40 agonist ivuxolimab.

CDR3 sequence (DNA): TGCGCCAGCAGCCAAGTCTGGGGGGCAAGCACCGGGGAGCTGTTTTTT. Amino acid sequence: CASSQVWGASTGELFF. The chain is built from TRBV4-1 and TRBJ2-2, with D perhaps TRBD1 or TRBD2 (6 bases each). The CDR3 consists of 16 residues. The germline V gene has CDR1 MGHRA and CDR2 YSYEKL. The V and J ends lost 1 base and 4 bases respectively, with 13 bases between them.